This TCR beta chain appears in the sequencing data of a study of cytomegalovirus exposure and HLA in healthy donors. The study ran its PCR with 60 Vbeta and 13 Jbeta primers. Produced via immunoSEQ multiplex PCR; TCRdb's table is partial and in-frame only. Altogether fewer than 200,000 clones are present, about 65% being singletons, with the ten largest covering approximately 7.1%. This clone occurred a few times. Input material: PBMCs. The sequence was collected from a man in his forties or fifties in good health and CMV-seropositive.

The CDR3 here is CASSFDRDNSPLHF. CDR3 nucleotides: TGTGCCAGCAGCTTTGACAGGGACAATTCACCCCTCCACTTT. The rearrangement uses TRBV5-4 and TRBJ1-6; TRBD1 agrees at 7 bases. Germline CDR1 is SGHNT and CDR2 is YYREEE (reference sequence). This CDR3 region has 14 residues. J gave up 7 bases and V 2 bases, and 3 bases lay outside the gene matches.